This is a list of T cell receptor beta chains from one sample in a study of CD8 T cells in ankylosing spondylitis. TCRdb re-analysed the 5' RACE reads in MiXCR, keeping a single row per CDR3 protein. There are about 130,000 distinct CDR3 sequences in the sample; approximately 7.3% occur only once, and 9.5% to 15% lies in the top ten. Specimen: blood, either unsorted or a sorted T cell fraction (not recorded which). The receptors come from a female donor with ankylosing spondylitis or in good health (not recorded which). CDR3s leave out the opening cysteine and the closing phenylalanine or tryptophan. Fields, in order: clone size, J gene, V gene, D gene, CDR3 protein. The D gene is left open where the match is weak. Part of the rows lack a size; the others show once, few, many or a class for expanded clones.

size: many
J: TRBJ1-4
V: TRBV12-3/TRBV12-4
D: -
CDR3: ASSTDNGQKLF

size: many
J: TRBJ2-5
V: TRBV29-1
D: -
CDR3: SAQGTEETQY

size: many
J: TRBJ1-2
V: TRBV6-1
D: -
CDR3: ASSRAGSYGYT

size: many
J: TRBJ2-3
V: TRBV5-1
D: -
CDR3: ASSSLAPSTDTQY

size: many
J: TRBJ1-5
V: TRBV6-1
D: -
CDR3: ASSEAQRAQPQH

size: many
J: TRBJ1-5
V: TRBV12-3/TRBV12-4
D: TRBD1
CDR3: ASTSRGDRGTYSNQPQH

size: many
J: TRBJ2-1
V: TRBV3-1
D: -
CDR3: ASSLSPFFGRPDNEQF

size: many
J: TRBJ1-2
V: TRBV20-1
D: -
CDR3: SAREDSYGYT

size: many
J: TRBJ1-2
V: TRBV10-3
D: TRBD1
CDR3: ASVPGQGASYGYT

size: many
J: TRBJ2-7
V: TRBV5-1
D: TRBD2
CDR3: ASTIERGGDEQY

size: many
J: TRBJ2-3
V: TRBV11-1
D: -
CDR3: ASSRDTYSTDTQY

size: many
J: TRBJ2-3
V: TRBV7-2
D: TRBD1
CDR3: ASSHNPGQLTDTQY

size: many
J: TRBJ1-5
V: TRBV27
D: -
CDR3: ASSLGQGNSNQPQH

size: many
J: TRBJ2-1
V: TRBV12-3/TRBV12-4
D: TRBD2
CDR3: ASSFTSGGYNEQF

size: many
J: TRBJ2-1
V: TRBV15
D: -
CDR3: ATSRDSPLSYNEQF

size: -
J: TRBJ2-7
V: TRBV11-2
D: -
CDR3: ASSLVGTTRDEQY

size: -
J: TRBJ1-2
V: TRBV28
D: TRBD1
CDR3: ASSPYRGNYGYT

size: -
J: TRBJ1-1
V: TRBV5-6
D: TRBD1
CDR3: ASRADRAGGTEAF

size: many
J: TRBJ2-3
V: TRBV3-1
D: TRBD2
CDR3: ASSQFGLAGGSSTDTQY

size: many
J: TRBJ1-2
V: TRBV20-1
D: -
CDR3: SASSGYT

size: few
J: TRBJ2-7
V: TRBV18
D: -
CDR3: ASSPQGWEQY

size: many
J: TRBJ2-1
V: TRBV6-5
D: TRBD2
CDR3: ASSYGLASSYNEQF

size: many
J: TRBJ1-5
V: TRBV12-3/TRBV12-4
D: -
CDR3: ASSQGLGAQH

size: few
J: TRBJ1-2
V: TRBV20-1
D: -
CDR3: SARDSRPFGIPQDGYT

size: -
J: TRBJ2-7
V: TRBV20-1
D: -
CDR3: SARDRAPLGRYEQY

size: many
J: TRBJ1-5
V: TRBV2
D: -
CDR3: ASRAGDLQPQH

size: many
J: TRBJ1-1
V: TRBV7-2
D: -
CDR3: ASSLSPGAPEAF

size: many
J: TRBJ2-6
V: TRBV20-1
D: TRBD1
CDR3: SAPGQGFSGANVLT

size: -
J: TRBJ2-3
V: TRBV7-2
D: -
CDR3: ASSFGQTSTDTQY

size: few
J: TRBJ2-6
V: TRBV25-1
D: -
CDR3: ASSESEGVSGANVLT

size: many
J: TRBJ2-3
V: TRBV9
D: TRBD2
CDR3: ASSALAGGQGDTQY

size: many
J: TRBJ1-5
V: TRBV25-1
D: -
CDR3: ASSESGGNQPQH

size: many
J: TRBJ2-2
V: TRBV6-6
D: -
CDR3: ASSYVTGELF

size: many
J: TRBJ1-6
V: TRBV5-1
D: TRBD1
CDR3: ASSRTGVRGASNSPLH

size: many
J: TRBJ2-7
V: TRBV20-1
D: -
CDR3: SASLGPDRIYEQY